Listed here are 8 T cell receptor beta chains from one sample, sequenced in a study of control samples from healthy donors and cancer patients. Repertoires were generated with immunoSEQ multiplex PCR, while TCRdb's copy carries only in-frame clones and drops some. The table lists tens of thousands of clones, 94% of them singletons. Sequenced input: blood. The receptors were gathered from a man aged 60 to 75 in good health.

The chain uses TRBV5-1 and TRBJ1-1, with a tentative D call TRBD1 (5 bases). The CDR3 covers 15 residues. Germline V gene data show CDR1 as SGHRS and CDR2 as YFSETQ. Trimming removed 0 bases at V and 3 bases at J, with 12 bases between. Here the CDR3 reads CASSLGRAGDTEAFF. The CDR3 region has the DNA TGCGCCAGCAGCTTGGGTAGAGCGGGGGACACTGAAGCTTTCTTT.

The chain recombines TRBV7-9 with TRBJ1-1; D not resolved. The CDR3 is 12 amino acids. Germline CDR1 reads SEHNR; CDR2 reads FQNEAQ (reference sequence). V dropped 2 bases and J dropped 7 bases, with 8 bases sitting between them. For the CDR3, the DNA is TGTGCCAGCAGCTTACTAAATTATGAAGCTTTCTTT. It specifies CASSLLNYEAFF.

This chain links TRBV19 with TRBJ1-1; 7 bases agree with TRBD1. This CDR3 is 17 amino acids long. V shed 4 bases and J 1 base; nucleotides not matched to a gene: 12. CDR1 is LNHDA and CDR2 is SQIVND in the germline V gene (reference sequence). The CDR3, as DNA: TGTGCCAGTAGTACCGGGACAGACATCCGTCGGAACACTGAAGCTTTCTTT. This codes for CASSTGTDIRRNTEAFF. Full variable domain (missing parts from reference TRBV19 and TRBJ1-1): DGGITQSPKYLFRKEGQNVTLSCEQNLNHDAMYWYRQDPGQGLRLIYYSQIVNDFQKGDIAEGYSVSREKKESFPLTVTSAQKNPTAFYLCASSTGTDIRRNTEAFFGQGTRLTVV.

The CDR3 is CASTPRGVAGDENEQFF. The CDR3 region has the DNA TGTGCCAGTACCCCGCGGGGAGTAGCGGGAGATGAAAATGAGCAGTTCTTC. The chain has TRBV19 and TRBJ2-1; 9 bases match TRBD2. J gave up 7 bases and V 7 bases, and 17 bases lay outside the gene matches. CDR1 and CDR2 (germline): LNHDA, SQIVND (reference sequence). The CDR3 has 17 amino acids.

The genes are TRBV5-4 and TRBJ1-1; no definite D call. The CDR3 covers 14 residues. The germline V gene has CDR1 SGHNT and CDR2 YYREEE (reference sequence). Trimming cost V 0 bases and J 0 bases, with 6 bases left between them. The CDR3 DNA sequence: TGTGCCAGCAGCTTGGACTTTATGAACACTGAAGCTTTCTTT. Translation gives CASSLDFMNTEAFF.

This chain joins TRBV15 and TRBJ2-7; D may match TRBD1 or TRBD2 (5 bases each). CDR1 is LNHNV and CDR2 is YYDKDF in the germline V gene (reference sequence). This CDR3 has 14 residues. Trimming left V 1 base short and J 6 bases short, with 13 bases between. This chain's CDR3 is CATSRGGVGVEQYF. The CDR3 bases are TGTGCCACCAGCAGAGGAGGGGTTGGGGTCGAGCAGTACTTC.

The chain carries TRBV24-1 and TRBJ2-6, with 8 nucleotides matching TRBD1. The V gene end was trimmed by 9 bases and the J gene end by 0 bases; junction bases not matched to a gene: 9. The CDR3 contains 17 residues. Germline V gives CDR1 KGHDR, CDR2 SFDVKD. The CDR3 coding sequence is TGTGCCACCGGAAGAGGCAGGGGGCTCTCTGGGGCCAACGTCCTGACTTTC. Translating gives CATGRGRGLSGANVLTF.

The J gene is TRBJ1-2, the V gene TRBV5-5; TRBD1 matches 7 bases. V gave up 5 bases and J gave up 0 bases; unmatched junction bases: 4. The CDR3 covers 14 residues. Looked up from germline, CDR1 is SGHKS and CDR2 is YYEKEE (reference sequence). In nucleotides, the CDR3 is TGTGCCAGCAGAAGGGACAGACCTAACTATGGCTACACCTTC. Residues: CASRRDRPNYGYTF.